The 24 T cell receptor beta chains given below trace back to one sample, sequenced in a study of control samples from healthy donors and cancer patients. The method was immunoSEQ multiplex PCR; TCRdb's version includes in-frame clones alone and lacks a portion of them. This table has 65,000 to 70,000 clones, 84% appearing once. Material for sequencing was PBMCs. The receptor set was obtained from a woman aged 50 to 60 with lung cancer.

This CDR3 is CASSLPLQLENTIYF. The CDR3 DNA is TGTGCCAGCAGTTTGCCTCTTCAGTTAGAAAACACCATATATTTT. The chain joins TRBV28 to TRBJ1-3; D remains unclear. The CDR3 loop spans 15 amino acids. The ends were cut back, 3 bases at V and 6 bases at J, with 15 bases in the middle. Germline CDR1 MDHEN, CDR2 SYDVKM.

The chain uses TRBV4-3 and TRBJ1-2, with a possible D match to TRBD1 (6 bases). The V end lost 1 base, the J end lost 0 bases, and 9 bases lay between the germline ends. CDR3 length equals 15 residues. The germline V gene encodes CDR1 LGHNA and CDR2 YSLEER. This chain's CDR3 is CASSQGRTANYGYTF. In nucleotides, the CDR3 is TGCGCCAGCAGCCAAGGAAGGACAGCTAACTATGGCTACACCTTC.

The chain employs TRBV19 and TRBJ1-5; D is ambiguous. The germline V gene has CDR1 LNHDA and CDR2 SQIVND (reference sequence). The V gene lost 0 bases and the J gene lost 4 bases, with 10 bases spanning the gap. CDR3 size: 15 residues. The CDR3 bases are TGTGCCAGTAGTATAGATCGCGGGAGGAATCAGCCCCAGCATTTT. Protein product: CASSIDRGRNQPQHF.

The chain links TRBV7-3 to TRBJ2-2, with 9 bases fitting TRBD2. Trimming took 5 bases from V and 5 from J; bases not matched to a gene: 6. The CDR3 sequence is 15 residues long. Germline CDR1 is SGHTA and CDR2 is FQGTGA. This CDR3 is CASSPSGGQTGELFF. CDR3 in DNA: TGTGCCAGCAGCCCAAGCGGGGGGCAAACCGGGGAGCTGTTTTTT.

The V call is TRBV5-4, the J call TRBJ2-3; no reliable D call. The germline V gene encodes CDR1 SGHNT and CDR2 YYREEE (reference sequence). Trimming shortened V by 4 bases and J by 6 bases, and 15 bases separated the two germline ends. This CDR3 has 14 residues. The CDR3 nucleotides read TGTGCCAGCAGCGTAGAGAGTGGGTCGGATACGCAGTATTTT. It encodes CASSVESGSDTQYF. The full variable domain, in which reference TRBV5-4 and TRBJ2-3 provide the parts outside the CDR3, is ETGVTQSPTHLIKTRGQQVTLRCSSQSGHNTVSWYQQALGQGPQFIFQYYREEENGRGNFPPRFSGLQFPNYSSELNVNALELDDSALYLCASSVESGSDTQYFGPGTRLTVL.

A single count supports this clone. The J gene is TRBJ1-2, the V gene TRBV7-3; 8 nucleotides agree with TRBD1. Germline V gene data show CDR1 as SGHTA and CDR2 as FQGTGA. V was clipped by 2 bases and J by 3 bases; unmatched bases: 2. The CDR3 runs to 14 residues. DNA of the CDR3: TGTGCCAGCAGCTTATCGGACAGGGACTATGGCTACACCTTC. It codes for CASSLSDRDYGYTF. The whole variable domain, filled in from reference TRBV7-3 and TRBJ1-2, reads GAGVSQTPSNKVTEKGKYVELRCDPISGHTALYWYRQSLGQGPEFLIYFQGTGAADDSGLPNDRFFAVRPEGSVSTLKIQRTERGDSAVYLCASSLSDRDYGYTFGSGTRLTVV.

The rearrangement uses TRBV11-2 and TRBJ1-1; no reliable D call. Germline values: CDR1 SGHAT, CDR2 FQNNGV. The CDR3 covers 15 residues. Trimming cost V 2 bases and J 1 base, with 11 bases left between them. The CDR3, as DNA: TGTGCCAGCAGCTTATTGGGGTTAAGGAACACTGAAGCTTTCTTT. This gives the protein CASSLLGLRNTEAFF.

The count of this clone is one. The V call is TRBV19, the J call TRBJ1-1; possible D gene TRBD1, 6 bases. From germline, CDR1 is LNHDA and CDR2 SQIVND (reference sequence). V dropped 6 bases and J dropped 3 bases, with 8 bases sitting between them. This CDR3 is built from 12 residues. CDR3 nucleotides: TGTGCCAGTAGACAGGGATACACTGAAGCTTTCTTT. Translation gives CASRQGYTEAFF.

The chain joins TRBV15 to TRBJ2-7; D may correspond to TRBD1 or TRBD2 (5 bases each). Germline V lookup: CDR1 LNHNV, CDR2 YYDKDF (reference sequence). The CDR3 runs to 16 residues. With 0 bases removed from V and 2 bases from J, the gap between germline ends came to 14 bases. The CDR3, as DNA: TGTGCCACCAGCAGAGATACGGGGACGGCGACCTACGAGCAGTACTTC. Its protein product is CATSRDTGTATYEQYF.

This chain uses TRBV18 with TRBJ1-1; perhaps TRBD1 as D (6 bases). The V gene lost 3 bases and the J gene lost 6 bases, with 8 bases spanning the gap. Looked up from germline, CDR1 is KGHSH and CDR2 is LQKENI. The CDR3 consists of 12 residues. The CDR3 nucleotides are TGTGCCAGCTCACCGACAGGCTCTGAAGCTTTCTTT. Protein sequence: CASSPTGSEAFF.

In its sample, this clone is medium-sized (0.01 to 0.1%). The rearrangement uses TRBV9 and TRBJ1-2; D not certain. V shed 0 bases and J shed 5 bases, with 8 bases lying between them. The germline V gene has CDR1 SGDLS and CDR2 YYNGEE. There are 13 residues in the CDR3. CDR3 loop: CASSVEDTYGYTF. The CDR3, as DNA: TGTGCCAGCAGCGTAGAGGATACTTATGGCTACACCTTC.

The V gene is TRBV3-1 (or the pseudogene TRBV3-2), the J gene TRBJ2-7; 9 bases are a match to TRBD2. The CDR3 is 17 amino acids. In germline, CDR1 is LGHDT, CDR2 YNNKEL (reference sequence). With 1 base clipped from V and 3 bases from J, the junction kept 10 bases outside the gene matches. The CDR3 here is CASSQAAAGGRRYEQYF. CDR3 in DNA: TGTGCCAGCAGCCAAGCGGCGGCGGGGGGGCGACGCTACGAGCAGTACTTC.

The chain employs TRBV27 and TRBJ1-5; weak D call: TRBD1 (5 bases). The germline V and J ends were trimmed by 3 bases and 6 bases, with 6 bases remaining between them. Germline V gives CDR1 MNHEY, CDR2 SMNVEV (reference sequence). This CDR3 is 12 amino acids long. The CDR3 sequence: CASSFGGQPQHF. CDR3 bases: TGTGCCAGCAGTTTTGGGGGTCAGCCCCAGCATTTT.

The chain joins TRBV18 to TRBJ1-1; no clear D gene. Germline V gene sequence: CDR1 KGHSH, CDR2 LQKENI. V shed 4 bases and J shed 1 base, with 1 base lying between them. The length of the CDR3 is 11 residues. The CDR3 is CASSRNTEAFF. CDR3 in DNA: TGTGCCAGCTCACGGAACACTGAAGCTTTCTTT.

The V call is TRBV7-3, the J call TRBJ2-5, with 11 bases lining up with TRBD2. Germline V gene sequence: CDR1 SGHTA, CDR2 FQGTGA. J lost 2 bases, V lost 3 bases, and 2 bases had no gene match. The CDR3 is 15 amino acids. The CDR3 bases are TGTGCCAGCAGCTTTAGCGGGGGGGATCAAGAGACCCAGTACTTC. Its protein product is CASSFSGGDQETQYF.

V and J are TRBV28 and TRBJ2-7; D is unresolved. Trimming stripped 5 bases from V and 2 bases from J, with 1 base between. Germline assignment: CDR1 MDHEN and CDR2 SYDVKM. The CDR3 contains 10 residues. CDR3 protein: CASSPYEQYF. The CDR3, as DNA: TGTGCCAGCAGTCCCTACGAGCAGTACTTC.

To note about this clone: This same CDR3 is encoded by further DNA sequences in the sample. This chain connects TRBV2 to TRBJ1-5, with TRBD1 matching 7 bases. The V gene end was trimmed by 4 bases and the J gene end by 2 bases; junction bases not matched to a gene: 2. The CDR3 sequence is 14 residues long. Germline V gives CDR1 SNHLY, CDR2 FYNNEI. The CDR3 DNA reads TGTGCCAGCAGTGGACAGGGCGGCAATCAGCCCCAGCATTTT. Its translation is CASSGQGGNQPQHF. Full variable domain (remainder filled in from reference TRBV2 and TRBJ1-5): EPEVTQTPSHQVTQMGQEVILRCVPISNHLYFYWYRQILGQKVEFLVSFYNNEISEKSEIFDDQFSVERPDGSNFTLKIRSTKLEDSAMYFCASSGQGGNQPQHFGDGTRLSIL.

The CDR3 spells CASSPDQGVITEAFF. DNA for the CDR3: TGTGCCAGCAGCCCCGACCAGGGGGTAATCACTGAAGCTTTCTTT. The V gene is TRBV4-2, the J gene TRBJ1-1; 7 nucleotides align to TRBD1. CDR1 and CDR2 from the germline V gene are LGHNA and YNFKEQ. CDR3 size: 15 residues. After removal of 4 bases from V and 4 bases from J, the junction contained 9 bases not matched to a gene.

The genes are TRBV29-1 and TRBJ2-1; D may be TRBD2 (5 bases). With 5 bases removed from V and 8 bases from J, the gap between germline ends came to 10 bases. The CDR3 length is 11 residues. Germline values: CDR1 SQVTM, CDR2 ANQGSEA. The CDR3: CSVLGSYEQFF. The CDR3 region has the DNA TGCAGCGTTCTAGGGAGTTATGAGCAGTTCTTC.

The chain has TRBV6-6 and TRBJ1-1, with D uncertain. V dropped 7 bases and J dropped 6 bases, with 15 bases sitting between them. Looked up from germline, CDR1 is MNHNY and CDR2 is SVGAGI (reference sequence). This CDR3 has 13 residues. CDR3 in DNA: TGTGCCAGCAACCCGCGGGCGAATGCTGAAGCTTTCTTT. It specifies CASNPRANAEAFF.

The chain employs TRBV11-3 and TRBJ2-4; D unclear. The CDR3 spans 12 residues. Germline CDR1 and CDR2: SGHNT and YENEEA. Trimming left V 4 bases short and J 2 bases short, with 3 bases between. CDR3 nucleotide sequence: TGTGCCAGCAGCTCCTCCAAAAACATTCAGTACTTC. Amino acid sequence: CASSSSKNIQYF.

This clone occurred once. The rearrangement links TRBV30 to TRBJ2-7, with 7 positions matching TRBD2. The V gene's germline CDR1 is GTSNPN and CDR2 SVGIG (reference sequence). V lost 1 base to trimming and J lost 5 bases; unmatched junction nucleotides: 8. CDR3 length: 14 residues. CDR3 residues: CAWSGGAGVHEQYF. The CDR3 nucleotides are TGTGCCTGGAGTGGTGGCGCGGGGGTTCACGAGCAGTACTTC.

The rearrangement uses TRBV6-6 and TRBJ1-6, with 11 bases that match TRBD1. There are 20 residues in the CDR3. Germline V CDR1 and CDR2: MNHNY, SVGAGI (reference sequence). After removal of 5 bases from V and 8 bases from J, the junction contained 20 bases not matched to a gene. CDR3 amino acids: CASSPTLTKRDRGIYSPLHF. The DNA for the CDR3 is TGTGCCAGCAGTCCGACTCTAACAAAACGGGACAGGGGGATTTATTCACCCCTCCACTTT.

V and J are TRBV18 and TRBJ1-1, with D possibly TRBD1 on 5 matching bases. Germline CDR1 and CDR2: KGHSH and LQKENI. V was shortened by 2 bases and J by 8 bases, with 12 bases between the two germline ends. The length of the CDR3 is 13 residues. This chain's CDR3 is CASSPGQGREAFF. The CDR3 DNA sequence: TGTGCCAGCTCACCAGGGCAGGGCAGAGAAGCTTTCTTT.